The 9 T cell receptor beta chains below were found in one sample sequenced in a study of shared clonotypes between healthy human individuals. Clones were read by immunoSEQ multiplex PCR, and TCRdb kept only the in-frame ones, dropping some. This sample yields under 600,000 clones, of which 70% to 80% are seen a single time; around 12% belongs to the top ten. Sequencing input: PBMCs. These receptors came from a woman aged 40 to 50 in good health. Some clones in this sample may be carry-over from other donors' samples.

V usage is TRBV5-6 and J usage is TRBJ2-3, with a possible D match to TRBD1 (6 bases). Germline V lookup: CDR1 SGHDT, CDR2 YYEEEE. The V end was cut by 2 bases, the J end by 2 bases, with 15 bases between. CDR3 size: 16 residues. In nucleotides, the CDR3 is TGTGCCAGCAGCTTTTACCCAACAGGGCTCACAGATACGCAGTATTTT. The encoded protein is CASSFYPTGLTDTQYF.

This chain links TRBV7-9 with TRBJ2-3, with 11 nucleotides matching TRBD1. V dropped 5 bases and J dropped 5; count of bases not matched to a gene: 6. The CDR3 length is 15 residues. From germline, CDR1 is SEHNR and CDR2 FQNEAQ (reference sequence). The CDR3 reads CASSPDRGRLDTQYF. CDR3 nucleotide sequence: TGTGCCAGCAGCCCGGACAGGGGGCGCTTAGATACGCAGTATTTT.

The V gene is TRBV29-1, the J gene TRBJ2-5; D remains unclear. V was trimmed by 4 bases and J by 5 bases, leaving 8 bases between them. Germline CDR1 SQVTM, CDR2 ANQGSEA. The CDR3 has 11 amino acids. CDR3 residues: CSVGPTETQYF. For the CDR3, the DNA is TGCAGCGTTGGGCCGACGGAGACCCAGTACTTC.

This sequence joins TRBV28 and TRBJ2-3; TRBD1 might be the D (6 bases). Trimming removed 1 base at V and 4 bases at J, with 9 bases between. The germline CDR1 and CDR2 sequences are MDHEN and SYDVKM. The CDR3 loop spans 14 amino acids. The CDR3 DNA sequence: TGTGCCAGCAGTTTATACAGGGCCGCAGATACGCAGTATTTT. Residues: CASSLYRAADTQYF.

V gene TRBV6-1 combines with J gene TRBJ2-1; D is undetermined. The germline CDR1 and CDR2 sequences are MNHNS and SASEGT. Trimming pared 6 bases from V and 12 bases from J, leaving 15 bases between. The CDR3 has 12 residues. Here the CDR3 reads CASSPTNPAQFF. The CDR3 region has the DNA TGTGCCAGCAGCCCTACAAATCCTGCGCAGTTCTTC.

As concerns this clone: A far larger clone is one nucleotide away, so this likely arose from a read error. The rearrangement joins TRBV6-1 to TRBJ1-5; possible D gene TRBD1, 5 bases. Germline values: CDR1 MNHNS, CDR2 SASEGT. This CDR3 comprises 13 residues. The germline V and J ends were trimmed by 5 bases and 1 base, with 6 bases remaining between them. CDR3 DNA: TGTGCCAGCAGTTGGGACAGCAATCAGCCCCAGCATTTT. Translating it yields CASSWDSNQPQHF.

This clone was observed a few times. J is TRBJ2-2 and V is TRBV7-8; 13 bases agree with TRBD2. The CDR3 totals 15 residues. The J segment lost 8 bases and the V segment lost 5 bases, leaving 5 bases of the junction unmatched. Germline V lookup: CDR1 SGHVS, CDR2 FQNEAQ. For the CDR3, the DNA is TGTGCCAGCAGCCCCCAGGGACTAGCGGGAGGGGAGCTGTTTTTT. Residues: CASSPQGLAGGELFF.

About this clone itself: The sample has other DNA sequences that encode this CDR3 too. The rearrangement links TRBV5-1 to TRBJ2-2, with unresolved D. The CDR3 is 14 residues long. CDR1 and CDR2 from the germline V gene are SGHRS and YFSETQ. Trimming took 0 bases from V and 0 from J, leaving 3 bases between them. The CDR3 DNA follows: TGCGCCAGCAGCTTGGGGACGAACACCGGGGAGCTGTTTTTT. It yields the protein CASSLGTNTGELFF.

The table lists this clone with many counts. The CDR3 DNA reads TGCAGCGTTTCGTACAGGGGGCGGTGGAACACTGAAGCTTTCTTT. Translation: CSVSYRGRWNTEAFF. The rearrangement uses TRBV29-1 and TRBJ1-1, with 9 bases fitting TRBD1. The CDR3 totals 15 residues. Germline CDR1 and CDR2: SQVTM and ANQGSEA. V lost 5 bases to trimming and J lost 1 base; unmatched junction nucleotides: 8.